These 15 T cell receptor beta chains came from one sample sequenced in a study of vaccination and CD4 T cells after COVID-19. With the Oncomine TCR Beta short-read assay, DNA from cultured CD4+ T cells was sequenced. TCRdb independently ran MiXCR on the PCR reads; one entry per CDR3 protein. In the table there are 13,000 to 15,000 distinct CDR3 sequences, about 46% of which are singletons. What these receptors recognize is not known. As for treatment: approximately 9-day PBMC culture with coronavirus spike peptide pools or control peptides (ViraFEST assay). The source material was CD4+ T cells from blood, cultured in vitro. All receptors derive from a human donor who had recovered from COVID-19.

This sequence joins TRBV6-2 or TRBV6-3 and TRBJ2-5, with D perhaps TRBD2 (5 bases). The CDR3 is 15 residues long. Germline-derived CDR1 and CDR2 are MNHEY and SVGEGT. V dropped 6 bases and J dropped 7 bases, with 21 bases sitting between them. The DNA of the CDR3 is TGTGCCAGCAGACTAGTAGGCCAAATCTCCCGGACCCAGTACTTC. It specifies CASRLVGQISRTQYF.

This clonotype was seen more than once but under ten times. The chain links TRBV7-2 to TRBJ1-1, with D uncertain. The germline gives CDR1 SGHTA, CDR2 FQGNSA. The CDR3 is made up of 13 amino acids. V lost 5 bases and J 0 bases, leaving 7 bases between the germline ends. CDR3 sequence: CASSPIVNTEAFF. DNA for the CDR3: TGTGCCAGCAGCCCCATTGTGAACACTGAAGCTTTCTTT. The variable domain in full, completed from reference TRBV7-2 and TRBJ1-1, reads GAGVSQSPSNKVTEKGKDVELRCDPISGHTALYWYRQSLGQGLEFLIYFQGNSAPDKSGLPSDRFSAERTGGSVSTLTIQRTQQEDSAVYLCASSPIVNTEAFFGQGTRLTVV.

This clonotype was counted a few times. V gene TRBV2 combines with J gene TRBJ1-1; 7 positions agree with TRBD1. Trimming removed 6 bases from V and 0 bases from J; junction bases left unmatched: 4. Looked up from germline, CDR1 is SNHLY and CDR2 is FYNNEI. This CDR3 spans 14 amino acids. CDR3 nucleotides: TGTGCCAGCAGCTCGACAGGGATGAACACTGAAGCTTTCTTT. It encodes CASSSTGMNTEAFF.

This clonotype was counted a few times. The rearrangement joins TRBV19 to TRBJ1-2, with a weak D call TRBD1 (5 bases). CDR1 LNHDA and CDR2 SQIVND come from the germline V gene (reference sequence). Trimming took 11 bases from V and 4 from J, leaving 11 bases between them. CDR3 length: 11 residues. The CDR3 sequence is CAGTGRYGYTF. The DNA for the CDR3 is TGTGCCGGCACGGGGCGCTATGGCTACACCTTC.

This clonotype is termed medium-sized. The chain employs TRBV27 and TRBJ1-1; 8 positions agree with TRBD1. The CDR3 is 17 residues long. V shed 2 bases and J 1 base; nucleotides not matched to a gene: 9. CDR1 is MNHEY, CDR2 SMNVEV, per germline (reference sequence). CDR3 sequence: CASSLAGGSARNTEAFF. In DNA, the CDR3 is TGTGCCAGCAGTTTAGCAGGGGGCTCTGCTCGGAACACTGAAGCTTTCTTT.

The chain joins TRBV12-3 or TRBV12-4 to TRBJ2-3; D may be TRBD1 or TRBD2 (5 bases each). The CDR3 extends over 13 amino acids. With 3 bases removed from V and 3 bases from J, the gap between germline ends came to 7 bases. CDR3 sequence: CASSFWGTDTQYF. CDR3 DNA: TGTGCCAGCAGTTTCTGGGGGACAGATACGCAGTATTTT.

This clonotype was counted a single time. The rearrangement links TRBV30 to TRBJ2-3, with 8 bases aligning to TRBD2. In germline, CDR1 is GTSNPN, CDR2 SVGIG (reference sequence). The CDR3 runs to 14 residues. The junction had 8 bases not matched to a gene; V was cut back by 5 bases and J by 4 bases. CDR3 sequence reads: CAWGAGAKADTQYF. Written as DNA, the CDR3 is TGTGCCTGGGGAGCGGGGGCGAAGGCAGATACGCAGTATTTT.

This clonotype was seen a few times. The chain links TRBV7-9 to TRBJ1-4, with D unresolved. V was cut by 1 base and J by 4 bases, with 7 bases left in between. CDR3 length: 14 amino acids. Germline V gene sequence: CDR1 SEHNR, CDR2 FQNEAQ (reference sequence). This CDR3 reads CASSLGGGNEKLFF. The CDR3 DNA reads TGTGCCAGCAGCTTAGGAGGAGGTAATGAAAAACTGTTTTTT.

Note on this clonotype: Because the CDR3's place on the DNA is in doubt, the DNA is left out and the CDR3 is given as listed by TCRdb. V and J are TRBV7-2 and TRBJ2-2. The CDR3 spans 17 amino acids, including both terminal residues. Germline lookup yields CDR1 SGHTA and CDR2 FQGNSA. The CDR3: CASRIHFGNLNTGELFF.

The chain has TRBV2 and TRBJ2-6, with a tentative D call TRBD2 (5 bases). The CDR3 length is 16 residues. Trimming removed 1 base from V and 2 bases from J, with 9 bases in between. CDR1 is SNHLY, CDR2 FYNNEI, per germline. The CDR3: CASSEGLGAGANVLTF. The DNA for the CDR3 is TGTGCCAGCAGTGAAGGGCTGGGAGCTGGGGCCAACGTCCTGACTTTC.

About this clonotype: Relative to the germline gene, one junction end is altered; a read error may explain this. The chain recombines TRBV5-3 with TRBJ1-2, with D perhaps matching TRBD1 (5 bases). TRBV5-3 is noted as an ORF with a role that remains uncertain. The CDR3 is 15 residues long. The CDR3 region has the DNA TGTGCCAGCAGCTTGTTTAGTGCAGGGAATTCTGGCTACACCTTC. Translation gives CASSLFSAGNSGYTF.

This clonotype was seen only a few times. J is TRBJ2-3 and V is TRBV6-2 or TRBV6-3; weak D call: TRBD2 (5 bases). The germline V gene has CDR1 MNHEY and CDR2 SVGEGT. The ends were cut back, 7 bases at V and 2 bases at J, with 10 bases in the middle. This CDR3 has 13 residues. The CDR3 DNA reads TGTGCCAGCACCCCCGGGGACACAGATACGCAGTATTTT. Protein product: CASTPGDTDTQYF.

The CDR3 nucleotides read TGCAGTGCCTCCCACCCCGGACAGGGAACCTACGAGCAGTACTTC. Amino acid sequence: CSASHPGQGTYEQYF. This chain joins TRBV20-1 and TRBJ2-7, with 8 bases identical to TRBD1. CDR3 length equals 15 residues. V gave up 6 bases and J gave up 2 bases; unmatched junction bases: 12. CDR1 DFQATT and CDR2 SNEGSKA come from the germline V gene (reference sequence).

This clonotype was observed a handful of times. This chain uses TRBV14 with TRBJ1-1; 8 bases line up with TRBD1. CDR1 SGHDN and CDR2 FVKESK come from the germline V gene. Trimming took 6 bases from V and 4 from J; bases not matched to a gene: 7. The CDR3 length is 14 residues. The CDR3 DNA sequence: TGTGCCAGCAGTCGTACAGGGGGTAGCACTGAAGCTTTCTTT. Protein: CASSRTGGSTEAFF.

The chain couples TRBV6-1 to TRBJ1-1; maybe TRBD1 (6 bases). The CDR3 spans 14 residues. V was cut by 6 bases and J by 4 bases, with 15 bases left in between. The germline gives CDR1 MNHNS, CDR2 SASEGT. The CDR3: CASSSGKGGTEAFF. CDR3 in DNA: TGTGCCAGCAGCTCGGGGAAAGGGGGCACTGAAGCTTTCTTT.